This passage covers 10 T cell receptor beta chains from one sample sequenced in a study of cytomegalovirus exposure and HLA in healthy donors. The method was immunoSEQ multiplex PCR; TCRdb's version includes in-frame clones alone and lacks a portion of them. Here the sample spans 150,000 or so clones, 85% to 90% being singletons. The sequenced sample consisted of PBMCs. All receptors derive from a woman aged 25 to 39 in good health and CMV-seropositive.

This chain links TRBV27 with TRBJ2-1; 7 bases line up with TRBD2. Germline V gives CDR1 MNHEY, CDR2 SMNVEV (reference sequence). This CDR3 region has 14 residues. V was pared by 9 bases and J by 4 bases, with 9 bases of the junction left unmatched. The CDR3 sequence is CASKAGTGYNEQFF. In DNA, the CDR3 is TGTGCCAGTAAAGCGGGAACGGGTTACAATGAGCAGTTCTTC.

The rearrangement links TRBV4-1 to TRBJ2-6; the D gene is possibly TRBD1 (6 bases). V shed 0 bases and J shed 2 bases, with 17 bases lying between them. The CDR3 covers 19 residues. The germline V gene encodes CDR1 MGHRA and CDR2 YSYEKL. This CDR3 is CASSQEGAGVGTGANVLTF. Written as DNA, the CDR3 is TGCGCCAGCAGCCAAGAAGGGGCAGGGGTAGGGACTGGGGCCAACGTCCTGACTTTC.

This clone was observed a single time. This chain connects TRBV27 to TRBJ2-1; a possible D gene is TRBD2 (5 bases). Germline values: CDR1 MNHEY, CDR2 SMNVEV (reference sequence). The CDR3 covers 17 residues. V gave up 3 bases and J gave up 2 bases, with 17 bases separating them. Here the CDR3 reads CASSLALLVPPYNEQFF. The CDR3 DNA follows: TGTGCCAGCAGTTTGGCCCTACTAGTCCCTCCCTACAATGAGCAGTTCTTC.

This clone showed up just a few times. The rearrangement joins TRBV27 to TRBJ2-3; D remains ambiguous. Germline-derived CDR1 and CDR2 are MNHEY and SMNVEV (reference sequence). There are 15 residues in the CDR3. V lost 3 bases to trimming and J lost 1 base, with 11 bases between them. The CDR3 bases are TGTGCCAGCAGTTTTTTGTCTTCTGGCACAGATACGCAGTATTTT. Protein sequence: CASSFLSSGTDTQYF.

V is TRBV5-1 and J is TRBJ2-7; 8 bases align to TRBD2. Germline-derived CDR1 and CDR2 are SGHRS and YFSETQ. V trimming: 0 bases; J trimming: 2 bases; junction bases outside the gene matches: 10. This CDR3 spans 17 amino acids. The CDR3 region has the DNA TGCGCCAGCAGCTTGGACCCCCGGGGGGGGATGACCTACGAGCAGTACTTC. Translating it yields CASSLDPRGGMTYEQYF.

The rearrangement joins TRBV10-3 to TRBJ1-2, with 7 bases lining up with TRBD1. CDR1 and CDR2 from the germline V gene are ENHRY and SYGVKD. The CDR3 consists of 12 residues. The V and J ends lost 2 bases and 7 bases, in that order; junction bases with no gene match: 1. The CDR3 DNA sequence: TGTGCCATCAGTGAGGGGGACAGTGGCTACACCTTC. Translating gives CAISEGDSGYTF.

This clone was detected a few times. V is TRBV27 and J is TRBJ1-6, with a tentative D call TRBD1 (5 bases). The germline CDR1 and CDR2 sequences are MNHEY and SMNVEV (reference sequence). V dropped 0 bases and J dropped 10 bases, with 10 bases sitting between them. The CDR3 covers 14 residues. The CDR3 DNA is TGTGCCAGCAGTTTATCGGGGAGGGGCTCACCCCTCCACTTT. Translated: CASSLSGRGSPLHF.

The rearrangement uses TRBV11-2 and TRBJ1-4; a weak D match, TRBD1 (6 bases). Trimming stripped 1 base from V and 7 bases from J, with 10 bases between. The germline V gene has CDR1 SGHAT and CDR2 FQNNGV. This CDR3 has 14 residues. CDR3 loop: CASSLARGGEKLFF. The DNA for the CDR3 is TGTGCCAGCAGCTTAGCCAGGGGTGGTGAAAAACTGTTTTTT.

The chain recombines TRBV6-1 with TRBJ2-3; 8 bases match TRBD2. Germline V lookup: CDR1 MNHNS, CDR2 SASEGT. This CDR3 has 16 residues. J was trimmed by 0 bases and V by 3 bases; bases with no gene match: 5. CDR3 DNA: TGTGCCAGCAGTGATATAGCGGGGTCTAGCACAGATACGCAGTATTTT. Protein: CASSDIAGSSTDTQYF.

The chain has TRBV19 and TRBJ2-7; 7 bases agree with TRBD1. CDR1 is LNHDA and CDR2 is SQIVND in the germline V gene (reference sequence). The CDR3 is 14 amino acids. After removal of 5 bases from V and 3 bases from J, the junction contained 7 bases not matched to a gene. The CDR3, as DNA: TGTGCCAGTAGTCTACAGACAGGGAACTACGAGCAGTACTTC. As protein: CASSLQTGNYEQYF.